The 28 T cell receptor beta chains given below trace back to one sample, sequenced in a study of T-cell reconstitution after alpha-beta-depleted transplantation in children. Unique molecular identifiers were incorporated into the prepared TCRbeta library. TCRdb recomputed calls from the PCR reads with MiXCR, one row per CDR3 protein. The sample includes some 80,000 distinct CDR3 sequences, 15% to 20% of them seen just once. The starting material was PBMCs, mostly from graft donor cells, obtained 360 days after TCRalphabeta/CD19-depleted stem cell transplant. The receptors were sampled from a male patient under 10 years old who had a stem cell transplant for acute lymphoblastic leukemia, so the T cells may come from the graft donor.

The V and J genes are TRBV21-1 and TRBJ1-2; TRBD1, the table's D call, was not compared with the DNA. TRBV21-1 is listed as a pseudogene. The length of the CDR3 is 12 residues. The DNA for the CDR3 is TGTGCCAGCGGACAGGGATCGGATGGCTACACCTTC. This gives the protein CASGQGSDGYTF.

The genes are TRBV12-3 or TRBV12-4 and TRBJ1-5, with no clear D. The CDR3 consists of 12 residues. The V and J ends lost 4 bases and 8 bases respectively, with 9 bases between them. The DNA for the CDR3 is TGTGCCAGCAGTTCCCCGGGAAAGCCCCAGCATTTT. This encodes CASSSPGKPQHF.

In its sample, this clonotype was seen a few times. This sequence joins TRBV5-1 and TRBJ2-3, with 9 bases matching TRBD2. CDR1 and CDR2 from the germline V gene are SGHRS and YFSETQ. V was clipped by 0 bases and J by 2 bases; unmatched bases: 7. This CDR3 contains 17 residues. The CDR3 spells CASSLGAGGLPTDTQYF. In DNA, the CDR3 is TGCGCCAGCAGCTTGGGAGCGGGAGGCCTGCCCACAGATACGCAGTATTTT. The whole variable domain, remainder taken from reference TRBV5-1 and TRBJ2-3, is KAGVTQTPRYLIKTRGQQVTLSCSPISGHRSVSWYQQTPGQGLQFLFEYFSETQRNKGNFPGRFSGRQFSNSRSEMNVSTLELGDSALYLCASSLGAGGLPTDTQYFGPGTRLTVL.

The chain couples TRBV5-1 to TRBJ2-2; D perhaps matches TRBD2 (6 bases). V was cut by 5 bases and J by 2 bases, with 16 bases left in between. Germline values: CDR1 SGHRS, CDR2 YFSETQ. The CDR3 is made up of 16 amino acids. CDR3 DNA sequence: TGCGCCAGCAGTACCGGACTACTCCCAAACACCGGGGAGCTGTTTTTT. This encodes CASSTGLLPNTGELFF. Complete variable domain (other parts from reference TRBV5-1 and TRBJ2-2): KAGVTQTPRYLIKTRGQQVTLSCSPISGHRSVSWYQQTPGQGLQFLFEYFSETQRNKGNFPGRFSGRQFSNSRSEMNVSTLELGDSALYLCASSTGLLPNTGELFFGEGSRLTVL.

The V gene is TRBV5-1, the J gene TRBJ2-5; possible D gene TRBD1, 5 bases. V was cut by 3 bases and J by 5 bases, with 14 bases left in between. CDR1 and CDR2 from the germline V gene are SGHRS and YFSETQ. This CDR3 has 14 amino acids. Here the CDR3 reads CASSSSQGFETQYF. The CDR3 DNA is TGCGCCAGCAGCTCCTCTCAGGGATTTGAGACCCAGTACTTC.

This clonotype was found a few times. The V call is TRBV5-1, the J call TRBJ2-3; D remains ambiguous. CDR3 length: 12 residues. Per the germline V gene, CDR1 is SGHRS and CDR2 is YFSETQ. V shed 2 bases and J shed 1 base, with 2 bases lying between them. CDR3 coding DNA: TGCGCCAGCAGCTTTCGCACAGATACGCAGTATTTT. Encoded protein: CASSFRTDTQYF. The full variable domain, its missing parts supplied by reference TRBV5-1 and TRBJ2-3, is KAGVTQTPRYLIKTRGQQVTLSCSPISGHRSVSWYQQTPGQGLQFLFEYFSETQRNKGNFPGRFSGRQFSNSRSEMNVSTLELGDSALYLCASSFRTDTQYFGPGTRLTVL.

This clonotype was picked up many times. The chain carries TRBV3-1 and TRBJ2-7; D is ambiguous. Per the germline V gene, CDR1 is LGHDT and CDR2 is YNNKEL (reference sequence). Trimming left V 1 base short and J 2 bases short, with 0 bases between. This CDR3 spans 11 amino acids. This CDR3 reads CASSQAYEQYF. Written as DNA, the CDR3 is TGTGCCAGCAGCCAAGCCTACGAGCAGTACTTC.

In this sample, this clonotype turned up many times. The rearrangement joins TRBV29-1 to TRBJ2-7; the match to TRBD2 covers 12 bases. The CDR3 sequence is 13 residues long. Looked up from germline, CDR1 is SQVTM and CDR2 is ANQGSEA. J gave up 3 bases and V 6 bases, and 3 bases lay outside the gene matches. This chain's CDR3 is CSVRLAGVYEQYF. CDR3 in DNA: TGCAGCGTCCGACTAGCGGGAGTCTACGAGCAGTACTTC.

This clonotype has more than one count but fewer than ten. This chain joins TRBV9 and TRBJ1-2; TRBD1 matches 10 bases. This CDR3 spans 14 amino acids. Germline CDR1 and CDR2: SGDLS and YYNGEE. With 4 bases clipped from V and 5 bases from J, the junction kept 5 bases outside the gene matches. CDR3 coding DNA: TGTGCCAGCAGCTCGGTGGACAGGGGGTATGGCTACACCTTC. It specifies CASSSVDRGYGYTF.

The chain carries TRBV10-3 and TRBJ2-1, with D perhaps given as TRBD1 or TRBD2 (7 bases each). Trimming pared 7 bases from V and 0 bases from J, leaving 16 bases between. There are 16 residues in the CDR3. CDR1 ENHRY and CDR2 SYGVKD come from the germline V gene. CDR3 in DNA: TGTGCCATCAAGCAGCGGGACAGCAACTCCTACAATGAGCAGTTCTTC. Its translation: CAIKQRDSNSYNEQFF.

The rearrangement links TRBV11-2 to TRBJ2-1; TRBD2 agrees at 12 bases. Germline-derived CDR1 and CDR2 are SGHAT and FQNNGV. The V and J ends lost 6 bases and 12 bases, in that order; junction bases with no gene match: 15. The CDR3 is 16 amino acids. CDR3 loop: CASRPTGTSGRSRQFF. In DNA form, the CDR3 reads TGTGCCAGCAGACCAACCGGGACTAGCGGGCGATCGAGGCAGTTCTTC.

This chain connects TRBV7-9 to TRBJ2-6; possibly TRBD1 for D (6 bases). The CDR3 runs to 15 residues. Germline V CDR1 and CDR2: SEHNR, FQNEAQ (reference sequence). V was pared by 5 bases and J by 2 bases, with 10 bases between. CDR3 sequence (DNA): TGTGCCAGCAGCCCGAACAGGGCTGGGGCCAACGTCCTGACTTTC. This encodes CASSPNRAGANVLTF.

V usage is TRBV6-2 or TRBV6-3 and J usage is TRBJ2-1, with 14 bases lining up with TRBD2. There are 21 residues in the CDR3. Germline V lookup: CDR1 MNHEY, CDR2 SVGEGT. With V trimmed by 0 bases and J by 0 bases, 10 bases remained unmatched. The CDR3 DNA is TGTGCCAGCAGTTACTCACCTCGGACTAGCGGGAGGAGGTCCTCCTACAATGAGCAGTTCTTC. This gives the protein CASSYSPRTSGRRSSYNEQFF.

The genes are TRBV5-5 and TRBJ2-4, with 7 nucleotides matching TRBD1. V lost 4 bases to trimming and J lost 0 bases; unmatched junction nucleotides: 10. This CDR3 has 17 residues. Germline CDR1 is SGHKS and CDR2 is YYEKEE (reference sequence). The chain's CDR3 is CASSREGTALAKNIQYF. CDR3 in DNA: TGTGCCAGCAGCAGAGAAGGGACAGCCTTAGCCAAAAACATTCAGTACTTC.

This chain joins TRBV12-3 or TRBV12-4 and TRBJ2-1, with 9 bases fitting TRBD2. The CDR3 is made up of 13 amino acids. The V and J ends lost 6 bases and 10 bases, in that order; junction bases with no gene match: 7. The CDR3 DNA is TGTGCCAGCAGCACCCTAGGGACTAGCGAGCAGTTCTTC. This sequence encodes CASSTLGTSEQFF.

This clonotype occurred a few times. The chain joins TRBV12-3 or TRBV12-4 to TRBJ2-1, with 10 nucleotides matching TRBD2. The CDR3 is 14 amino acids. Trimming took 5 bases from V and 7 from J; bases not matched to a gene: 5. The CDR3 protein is CASSLLAGANEQFF. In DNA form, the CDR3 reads TGTGCCAGCAGTCTTCTAGCGGGAGCTAATGAGCAGTTCTTC.

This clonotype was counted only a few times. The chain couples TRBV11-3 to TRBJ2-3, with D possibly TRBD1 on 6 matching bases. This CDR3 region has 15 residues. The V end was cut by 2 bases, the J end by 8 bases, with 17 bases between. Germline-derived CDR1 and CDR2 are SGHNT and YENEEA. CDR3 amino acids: CASSLSRWPRGTQYF. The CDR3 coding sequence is TGTGCCAGCAGCTTAAGCAGGTGGCCCAGGGGTACGCAGTATTTT.

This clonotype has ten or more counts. The CDR3 spells CASSYGVQNIQYF. The CDR3 DNA follows: TGTGCCAGCAGTTATGGGGTCCAAAACATTCAGTACTTC. The genes are TRBV6-6 and TRBJ2-4, with D uncertain. The CDR3 contains 13 residues. Trimming took 3 bases from V and 5 from J, leaving 8 bases between them. The germline CDR1 and CDR2 sequences are MNHNY and SVGAGI (reference sequence).

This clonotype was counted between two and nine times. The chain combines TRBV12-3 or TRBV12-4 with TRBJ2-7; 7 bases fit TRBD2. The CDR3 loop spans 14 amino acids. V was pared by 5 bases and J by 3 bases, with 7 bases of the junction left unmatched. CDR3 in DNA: TGTGCCAGCAGTACCGGGACTACCTTCTACGAGCAGTACTTC. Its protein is CASSTGTTFYEQYF.

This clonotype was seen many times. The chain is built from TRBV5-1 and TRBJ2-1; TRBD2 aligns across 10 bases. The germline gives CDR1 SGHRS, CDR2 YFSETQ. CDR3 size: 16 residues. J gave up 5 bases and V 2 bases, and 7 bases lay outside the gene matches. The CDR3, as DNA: TGCGCCAGCAGCTTTAAGCGGGAGGGCTGGGACAATGAGCAGTTCTTC. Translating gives CASSFKREGWDNEQFF.

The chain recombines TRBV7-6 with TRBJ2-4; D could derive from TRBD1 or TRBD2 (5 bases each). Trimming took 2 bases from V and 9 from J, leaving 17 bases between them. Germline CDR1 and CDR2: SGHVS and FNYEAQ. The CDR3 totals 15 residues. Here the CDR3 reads CASSLSNSGTSIQYF. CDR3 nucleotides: TGTGCCAGCAGCTTATCCAACTCTGGGACGAGCATTCAGTACTTC.

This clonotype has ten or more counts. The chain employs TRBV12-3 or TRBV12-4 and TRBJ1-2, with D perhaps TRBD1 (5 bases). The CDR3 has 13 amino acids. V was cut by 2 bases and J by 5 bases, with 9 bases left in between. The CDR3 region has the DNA TGTGCCAGCAGTTTAAGTACAGGATATGGCTACACCTTC. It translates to CASSLSTGYGYTF.

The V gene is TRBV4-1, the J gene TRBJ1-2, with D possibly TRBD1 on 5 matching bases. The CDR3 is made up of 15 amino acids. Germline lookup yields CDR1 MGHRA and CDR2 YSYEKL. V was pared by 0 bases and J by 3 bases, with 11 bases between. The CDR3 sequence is CASSQDLGRDYGYTF. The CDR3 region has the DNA TGCGCCAGCAGCCAAGATCTGGGGCGCGACTATGGCTACACCTTC.

The CDR3 protein is CASSDWQGGQPQHF. In DNA, the CDR3 is TGTGCCAGCAGTGACTGGCAGGGTGGGCAGCCCCAGCATTTT. V gene TRBV6-4 combines with J gene TRBJ1-5; possible D gene TRBD1, 5 bases. The CDR3 spans 14 residues. V was clipped by 1 base and J by 7 bases, with 11 bases between them. Germline V gene sequence: CDR1 MRHNA, CDR2 SNTAGT.

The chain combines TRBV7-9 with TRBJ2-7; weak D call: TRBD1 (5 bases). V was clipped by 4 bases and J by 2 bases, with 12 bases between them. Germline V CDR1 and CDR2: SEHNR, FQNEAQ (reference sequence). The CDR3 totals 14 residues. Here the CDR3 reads CASSYRTPPYEQYF. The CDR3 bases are TGTGCCAGCAGCTACCGGACACCTCCCTACGAGCAGTACTTC.

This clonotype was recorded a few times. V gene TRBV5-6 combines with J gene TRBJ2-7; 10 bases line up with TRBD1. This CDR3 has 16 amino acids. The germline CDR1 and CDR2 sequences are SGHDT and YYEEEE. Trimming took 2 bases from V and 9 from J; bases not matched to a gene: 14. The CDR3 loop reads CASSFSLRDRGRGQYF. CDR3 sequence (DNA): TGTGCCAGCAGCTTTTCATTACGGGACAGGGGTAGAGGGCAGTACTTC.

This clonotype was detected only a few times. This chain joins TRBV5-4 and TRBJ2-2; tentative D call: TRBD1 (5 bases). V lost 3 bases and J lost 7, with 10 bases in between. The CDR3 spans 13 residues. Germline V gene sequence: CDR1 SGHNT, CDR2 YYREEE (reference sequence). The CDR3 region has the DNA TGTGCCAGCAGCTCCAGGGTCCACGGGGAGCTGTTTTTT. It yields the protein CASSSRVHGELFF.

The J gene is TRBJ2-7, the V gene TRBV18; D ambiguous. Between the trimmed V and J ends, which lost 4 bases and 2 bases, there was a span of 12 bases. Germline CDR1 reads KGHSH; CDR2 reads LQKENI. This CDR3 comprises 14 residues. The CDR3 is CASSRLQRPYEQYF. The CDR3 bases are TGTGCCAGCTCACGTCTACAGCGACCCTACGAGCAGTACTTC.